This T cell receptor beta chain was captured in a study of cytomegalovirus exposure and HLA in healthy donors. Study-wide background: Earlier work reported approximately 110 million unique TCR beta sequences from 150 million to 200 million T cells.

Study conclusions and caveats: Within an earlier analysis, most TCR beta V segments proved productive either about 87% or about 30% of the time. Per a later analysis, roughly 17,000 TCR beta sequences showed association with HLA alleles at 0.05 false discovery rate. Presence/absence analysis assumed near-uniform sequencing depth across donors.

V was cut by 1 base and J by 3 bases, with 8 bases left in between. Germline V gene lookup returns CDR1 MGHRA and CDR2 YSYEKL. The CDR3 is made up of 14 amino acids. Points on this clone: Its cognate antigen is unknown.

13 Jbeta primers and 60 Vbeta primers were used for the PCR. Produced via immunoSEQ multiplex PCR; TCRdb's table is partial and in-frame only. This sample has 180,000 or so clones, with 80% to 90% found just once. The rearrangement links TRBV4-1 to TRBJ2-3; D not resolved. The source of this sequence is a man aged 18-30 years in good health and CMV-seropositive. The source material was PBMCs. CDR3 sequence: CASSQGPLTDTQYF. The DNA for the CDR3 is TGCGCCAGCAGCCAAGGGCCCTTGACAGATACGCAGTATTTT.